This T cell receptor beta chain was recovered during a study of T-cell memory formation after mild COVID-19. TCRdb processed the 5' RACE reads anew with MiXCR; each CDR3 protein has one entry. Of around 410,000 distinct CDR3 sequences listed, about a quarter are singletons. CDR1 is SQVTM, CDR2 ANQGSEA, per germline. Trimming stripped 2 bases from V and 1 base from J, with 6 bases between. The CDR3 consists of 14 residues. This rearrangement joins TRBV29-1 to TRBJ2-6, with unresolved D. Input material: PBMCs or a T cell subset sorted from them (not recorded which). This receptor was obtained from an adult woman who had mild COVID-19 (a few samples of this study predate the infection). Cell type and time point are not known. CDR3 protein: CSVENFSGANVLTF. CDR3 bases: TGCAGCGTTGAAAACTTTTCTGGGGCCAACGTCCTGACTTTC.